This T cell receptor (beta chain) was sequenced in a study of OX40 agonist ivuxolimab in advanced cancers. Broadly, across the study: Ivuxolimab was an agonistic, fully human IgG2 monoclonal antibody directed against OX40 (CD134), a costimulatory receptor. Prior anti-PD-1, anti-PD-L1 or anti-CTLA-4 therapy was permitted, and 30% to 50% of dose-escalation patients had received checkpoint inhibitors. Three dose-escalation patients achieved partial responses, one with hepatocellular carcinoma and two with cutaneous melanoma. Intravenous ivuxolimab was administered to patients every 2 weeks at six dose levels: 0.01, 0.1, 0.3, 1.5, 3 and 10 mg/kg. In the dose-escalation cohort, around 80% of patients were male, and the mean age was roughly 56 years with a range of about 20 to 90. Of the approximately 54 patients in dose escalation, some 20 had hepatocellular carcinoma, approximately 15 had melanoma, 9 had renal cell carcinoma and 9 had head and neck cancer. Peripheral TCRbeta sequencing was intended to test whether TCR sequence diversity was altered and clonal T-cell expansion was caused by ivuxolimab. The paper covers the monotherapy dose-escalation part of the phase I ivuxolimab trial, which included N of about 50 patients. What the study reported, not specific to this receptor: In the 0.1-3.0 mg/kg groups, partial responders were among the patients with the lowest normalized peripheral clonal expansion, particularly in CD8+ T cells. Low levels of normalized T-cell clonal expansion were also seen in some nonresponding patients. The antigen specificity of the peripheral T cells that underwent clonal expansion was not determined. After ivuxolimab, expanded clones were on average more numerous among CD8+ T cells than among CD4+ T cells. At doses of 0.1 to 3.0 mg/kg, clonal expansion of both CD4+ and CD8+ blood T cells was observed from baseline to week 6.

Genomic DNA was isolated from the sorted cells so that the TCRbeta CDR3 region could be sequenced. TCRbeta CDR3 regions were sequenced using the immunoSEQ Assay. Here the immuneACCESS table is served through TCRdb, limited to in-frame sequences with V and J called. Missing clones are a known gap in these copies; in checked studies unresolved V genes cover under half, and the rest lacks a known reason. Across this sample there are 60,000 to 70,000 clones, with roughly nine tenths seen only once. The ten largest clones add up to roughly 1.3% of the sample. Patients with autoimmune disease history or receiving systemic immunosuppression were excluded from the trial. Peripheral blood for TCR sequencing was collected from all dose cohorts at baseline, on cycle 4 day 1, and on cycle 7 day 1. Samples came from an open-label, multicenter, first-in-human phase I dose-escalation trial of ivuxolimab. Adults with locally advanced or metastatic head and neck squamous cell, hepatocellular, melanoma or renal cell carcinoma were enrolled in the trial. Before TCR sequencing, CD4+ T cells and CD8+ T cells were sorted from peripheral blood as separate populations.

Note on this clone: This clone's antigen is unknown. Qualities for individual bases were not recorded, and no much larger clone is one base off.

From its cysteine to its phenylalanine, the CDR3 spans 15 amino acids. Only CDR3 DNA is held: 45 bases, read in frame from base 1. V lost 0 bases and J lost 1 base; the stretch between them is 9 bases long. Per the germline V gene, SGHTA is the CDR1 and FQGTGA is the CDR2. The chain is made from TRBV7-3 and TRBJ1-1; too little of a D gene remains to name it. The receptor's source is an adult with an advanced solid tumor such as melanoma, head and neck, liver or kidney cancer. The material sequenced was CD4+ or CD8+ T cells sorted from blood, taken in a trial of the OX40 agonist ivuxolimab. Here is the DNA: TGTGCCAGCAGCTTAACCCCGTCACCGAACACTGAAGCTTTCTTT. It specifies CASSLTPSPNTEAFF.